A selection of T cell receptor beta chains follows, all from one sample in a study of shared clonotypes between healthy human individuals. Generated by immunoSEQ multiplex PCR, the TCRdb table keeps only in-frame clones and is missing some. The sample shows about 2.1 million clones, roughly 93% of them seen only once. Material: naive CD8+ T cells from PBMCs. The source is a man aged 18-30 years in good health. Some clones in this sample may be carry-over from other donors' samples. Each CDR3 is given with its conserved first and last residue. A D gene is named only where the DNA matches it firmly. Size is stated for part of the rows, as once, few or many counts, or as a class when the clone is expanded.

CDR3aa	CDR3nt	d_gene	v_gene	j_gene	abundance
CASSQDLQGRDEQYF	TGCGCCAGCAGCCAAGACCTACAGGGGAGGGACGAGCAGTACTTC	-	TRBV7-9	TRBJ2-7	-
CASGEGGLETQYF	TGTGCCAGCGGGGAAGGCGGGTTAGAGACCCAGTACTTC	-	TRBV28	TRBJ2-5	-
CASSFGLAGEQYF	TGTGCCAGCAGCTTCGGACTAGCGGGAGAGCAGTACTTC	TRBD2	TRBV5-6	TRBJ2-7	-
CSGWEGGGELFF	TGCAGCGGCTGGGAGGGAGGCGGGGAGCTGTTTTTT	TRBD2	TRBV29-1	TRBJ2-2	-
CASSLALGTLDTQYF	TGTGCCAGCAGCTTAGCGCTGGGGACTTTGGATACGCAGTATTTT	-	TRBV7-8	TRBJ2-3	-
CASTEQGLANYGYTF	TGTGCCAGCACCGAACAGGGGCTCGCTAACTATGGCTACACCTTC	TRBD1	TRBV28	TRBJ1-2	-
CASSFRGQGSYEKLFF	TGTGCCAGCAGTTTCCGAGGACAGGGAAGTTATGAAAAACTGTTTTTT	TRBD1	TRBV28	TRBJ1-4	-
CASSPWDYEQYF	TGTGCCAGCAGCCCCTGGGACTACGAGCAGTACTTC	-	TRBV7-9	TRBJ2-7	-
CASSLIDRGPNYGYTF	TGTGCCAGCAGTTTAATCGACAGGGGCCCAAACTATGGCTACACCTTC	TRBD1	TRBV28	TRBJ1-2	-
CASRLADPYNEQFF	TGTGCCAGCAGGCTAGCGGACCCCTACAATGAGCAGTTCTTC	TRBD2	TRBV7-9	TRBJ2-1	-
CASSSRPGRYF	TGTGCCAGCAGTTCCCGGCCGGGGCGGTACTTC	-	TRBV27	TRBJ2-7	once
CASSPTGPFNQPQHF	TGTGCCAGCAGTCCTACAGGGCCCTTCAATCAGCCCCAGCATTTT	-	TRBV27	TRBJ1-5	-
CASSFSALNNEQFF	TGTGCCAGCAGTTTCTCAGCACTCAACAATGAGCAGTTCTTC	-	TRBV27	TRBJ2-1	-
CASSQAAGTRTGNEQFF	TGCGCCAGCAGCCAAGCAGCCGGGACGAGAACGGGCAATGAGCAGTTCTTC	-	TRBV4-1	TRBJ2-1	-
CASSLGTYEAFF	TGTGCCAGCAGCCTCGGTACTTATGAAGCTTTCTTT	-	TRBV7-9	TRBJ1-1	-
CASSLEVGNYGYTF	TGTGCCAGCAGCTTGGAAGTGGGAAACTATGGCTACACCTTC	-	TRBV5-5	TRBJ1-2	-
CASSFWRRAYEQYF	TGTGCCAGCAGCTTCTGGCGGAGGGCCTACGAGCAGTACTTC	-	TRBV5-6	TRBJ2-7	-
CASSFTGLSTGELFF	TGTGCCAGCAGTTTCACAGGGTTGTCCACCGGGGAGCTGTTTTTT	-	TRBV28	TRBJ2-2	-
CASSWDRGSYEQYF	TGTGCCAGCAGTTGGGACAGGGGATCCTACGAGCAGTACTTC	TRBD1	TRBV28	TRBJ2-7	-
CASSGKAGPSYEQYF	TGTGCCAGCAGTGGTAAGGCGGGACCCTCCTACGAGCAGTACTTC	-	TRBV27	TRBJ2-7	-
CASSRLDSGGYTDTQYF	TGCGCCAGCAGCCGGTTAGATAGCGGGGGATATACAGATACGCAGTATTTT	TRBD2	TRBV5-1	TRBJ2-3	-
CASSFYRDSYEQYF	TGTGCCAGCAGTTTTTACCGTGACAGCTACGAGCAGTACTTC	-	TRBV27	TRBJ2-7	-
CASSLMAWDRGYNEQFF	TGTGCCAGCAGCTTAATGGCGTGGGACAGGGGTTACAATGAGCAGTTCTTC	TRBD1	TRBV7-3	TRBJ2-1	-
CASSMTSGYEQFF	TGTGCCAGTAGTATGACTAGCGGGTATGAGCAGTTCTTC	TRBD2	TRBV19	TRBJ2-1	-
CARSLAVGLAGGSYEQYF	TGTGCCAGAAGCTTAGCGGTGGGACTAGCGGGAGGTTCCTACGAGCAGTACTTC	-	TRBV7-5	TRBJ2-7	-
CASSILENSNQPQHF	TGTGCCAGTAGTATTCTGGAAAATAGCAATCAGCCCCAGCATTTT	-	TRBV19	TRBJ1-5	-
CASSLTLGSGELFF	TGTGCCAGCAGCTTAACGTTAGGTTCCGGGGAGCTGTTTTTT	-	TRBV7-3	TRBJ2-2	-
CASSLVGINQPQHF	TGTGCCAGCAGCTTGGTAGGTATCAATCAGCCCCAGCATTTT	-	TRBV5-5	TRBJ1-5	-
CASSPLADTQYF	TGTGCCAGCAGCCCCTTGGCAGATACGCAGTATTTT	-	TRBV13	TRBJ2-3	-
CAWSVGLAEKRWETQYF	TGTGCCTGGAGTGTGGGACTAGCGGAGAAGCGGTGGGAGACCCAGTACTTC	TRBD2	TRBV30	TRBJ2-5	-
CSVAGRATRTRSSYEQYF	TGCAGCGTCGCGGGTAGGGCAACCCGGACTAGGAGCTCCTACGAGCAGTACTTC	TRBD2	TRBV29-1	TRBJ2-7	-